These 30 T cell receptor beta chains share one sample of origin, sequenced in a study of technical replicates of blood from several donors. This table comes from immunoSEQ multiplex PCR, and its TCRdb copy is limited to in-frame clones, with some not included. The table has 60,000 to 90,000 clones, around 97% seen once; the top ten hold around 0.2%. Sequenced material: T cells isolated from PBMCs. These receptors came from a human donor in good health.

This clone is a singleton in its sample. This chain joins TRBV7-9 and TRBJ1-5; TRBD1 agrees at 8 bases. The CDR3 sequence is 13 residues long. V was pared by 5 bases and J by 5 bases, with 2 bases of the junction left unmatched. Germline V CDR1 and CDR2: SEHNR, FQNEAQ (reference sequence). The CDR3 reads CASSPDRDQPQHF. CDR3 bases: TGTGCCAGCAGCCCGGACAGGGATCAGCCCCAGCATTTT.

V and J are TRBV4-1 and TRBJ1-1; D perhaps matches TRBD1 (6 bases). The CDR3 has 15 amino acids. V gave up 1 base and J gave up 1 base, with 10 bases separating them. Germline CDR1 and CDR2: MGHRA and YSYEKL. Here the CDR3 DNA reads TGCGCCAGCAGCCAAGCGGGCAGGGGGAACACTGAAGCTTTCTTT. This sequence encodes CASSQAGRGNTEAFF.

The genes are TRBV5-4 and TRBJ2-7; 8 bases align to TRBD1. CDR3 length equals 15 residues. Trimming cost V 3 bases and J 2 bases; bases outside gene matches: 7. The germline gives CDR1 SGHNT, CDR2 YYREEE (reference sequence). CDR3 residues: CASSWQGAQTYEQYF. The CDR3 DNA sequence: TGTGCCAGCAGCTGGCAGGGGGCCCAAACCTACGAGCAGTACTTC.

The genes are TRBV7-9 and TRBJ2-1; TRBD2 is a possible D gene (6 bases). With 6 bases removed from V and 3 bases from J, the gap between germline ends came to 15 bases. Germline V gene lookup returns CDR1 SEHNR and CDR2 FQNEAQ (reference sequence). The length of the CDR3 is 15 residues. This CDR3 reads CASRDGLNNYNEQFF. Here the CDR3 DNA reads TGTGCCAGCAGAGACGGACTAAACAACTACAATGAGCAGTTCTTC. Variable domain in full (rest from reference TRBV7-9 and TRBJ2-1): DTGVSQNPRHKITKRGQNVTFRCDPISEHNRLYWYRQTLGQGPEFLTYFQNEAQLEKSRLLSDRFSAERPKGSFSTLEIQRTEQGDSAMYLCASRDGLNNYNEQFFGPGTRLTVL.

This chain links TRBV4-2 with TRBJ1-2; D is undetermined. Germline loops: CDR1 LGHNA, CDR2 YNFKEQ. The CDR3 spans 17 residues. V was cut by 0 bases and J by 2 bases, with 16 bases left in between. In DNA, the CDR3 is TGTGCCAGCAGCCAAGAGGGCTACTTTAAAAAGAACTATGGCTACACCTTC. Its translation: CASSQEGYFKKNYGYTF.

The chain recombines TRBV6-1 with TRBJ1-4, with 8 bases identical to TRBD1. The CDR3 has 14 residues. Germline CDR1 is MNHNS and CDR2 is SASEGT. V was clipped by 5 bases and J by 2 bases; unmatched bases: 1. CDR3 sequence: CASSRTGTNEKLFF. CDR3 sequence (DNA): TGTGCCAGCAGTCGGACAGGGACTAATGAAAAACTGTTTTTT.

The chain employs TRBV15 and TRBJ1-1; D remains ambiguous. The CDR3 spans 16 residues. V was trimmed by 0 bases and J by 1 base, leaving 12 bases between them. Per the germline V gene, CDR1 is LNHNV and CDR2 is YYDKDF (reference sequence). As DNA, the CDR3 is TGTGCCACCAGCAGAGATCTATTACGTGGGAACACTGAAGCTTTCTTT. Its protein is CATSRDLLRGNTEAFF. The variable domain in full, with the rest retrieved from reference TRBV15 and TRBJ1-1, is DAMVIQNPRYQVTQFGKPVTLSCSQTLNHNVMYWYQQKSSQAPKLLFHYYDKDFNNEADTPDNFQSRRPNTSFCFLDIRSPGLGDTAMYLCATSRDLLRGNTEAFFGQGTRLTVV.

The chain is built from TRBV5-4 and TRBJ2-1; TRBD1 matches 9 bases. The germline V gene has CDR1 SGHNT and CDR2 YYREEE (reference sequence). The CDR3 contains 15 residues. Trimming at V came to 4 bases and at J to 5 bases, leaving 7 bases not matched to a gene. The CDR3 here is CASSTWGQGHNEQFF. Written as DNA, the CDR3 is TGTGCCAGCAGCACGTGGGGACAGGGTCACAATGAGCAGTTCTTC.

As DNA, the CDR3 is TGTGCCAGCAGAGATCTAGATCTGAGCACAGATACGCAGTATTTT. Protein: CASRDLDLSTDTQYF. V and J are TRBV2 and TRBJ2-3; D is undetermined. The CDR3 length is 15 residues. The ends were cut back, 6 bases at V and 0 bases at J, with 13 bases in the middle. Germline-derived CDR1 and CDR2 are SNHLY and FYNNEI.

The CDR3 sequence is CASSSEYHEQYF. Written as DNA, the CDR3 is TGTGCCAGTAGTTCCGAGTACCACGAGCAGTACTTC. The rearrangement uses TRBV19 and TRBJ2-7; D gene ambiguous. The germline V gene encodes CDR1 LNHDA and CDR2 SQIVND (reference sequence). This CDR3 is built from 12 residues. Deletions cut 5 bases from V and 5 bases from J, with 10 bases between. Drawing the rest from reference TRBV19 and TRBJ2-7, the complete variable domain is DGGITQSPKYLFRKEGQNVTLSCEQNLNHDAMYWYRQDPGQGLRLIYYSQIVNDFQKGDIAEGYSVSREKKESFPLTVTSAQKNPTAFYLCASSSEYHEQYFGPGTRLTVT.

On this clone: No DNA is shown, since the ends of the CDR3 on it are uncertain; the CDR3 is the one TCRdb lists. CDR3 sequence reads: CASSVGTGAKGTFF. The rearrangement uses TRBV6-1 and TRBJ1-1; the table gives TRBD1 as D, unverified against the DNA. Germline CDR1 and CDR2: MNHNS and SASEGT. With termini counted, the CDR3 has 14 amino acids.

This clone was counted only a few times. The chain employs TRBV7-9 and TRBJ2-7; 10 bases align to TRBD1. The V gene end was trimmed by 4 bases and the J gene end by 3 bases; junction bases not matched to a gene: 6. Germline lookup yields CDR1 SEHNR and CDR2 FQNEAQ (reference sequence). The CDR3 runs to 15 residues. CDR3 DNA sequence: TGTGCCAGCAGCTGGCCGGGACAGGGGTTCTACGAGCAGTACTTC. This gives the protein CASSWPGQGFYEQYF.

The chain couples TRBV7-3 to TRBJ2-2; possible D gene TRBD1, 5 bases. The V end lost 5 bases, the J end lost 6 bases, and 16 bases lay between the germline ends. The CDR3 covers 15 residues. Germline assignment: CDR1 SGHTA and CDR2 FQGTGA. CDR3 nucleotides: TGTGCCAGCAGCCCCACCAGGGCAGGAGCCGGGGAGCTGTTTTTT. Its translation is CASSPTRAGAGELFF.

The rearrangement joins TRBV5-8 to TRBJ2-1; no firm D call. CDR3 length: 13 residues. Trimming cost V 0 bases and J 5 bases, with 6 bases left between them. Germline CDR1 reads SGHTS; CDR2 reads YDEGEE. The CDR3 sequence is CASSLVVNNEQFF. Here the CDR3 DNA reads TGTGCCAGCAGCTTGGTTGTCAACAATGAGCAGTTCTTC.

The chain links TRBV28 to TRBJ2-5; possibly TRBD2 for D (6 bases). Looked up from germline, CDR1 is MDHEN and CDR2 is SYDVKM. This CDR3 is built from 15 residues. The V gene lost 5 bases and the J gene lost 1 base, with 14 bases spanning the gap. The CDR3 sequence is CASSLPSRGQETQYF. For the CDR3, the DNA is TGTGCCAGCAGTCTCCCCTCGCGGGGCCAAGAGACCCAGTACTTC.

The CDR3 DNA reads as TGTGCCAGCAGCGATAGGGACACCGAGTCGGCCCAGTACTTC. This sequence encodes CASSDRDTESAQYF. The gene calls are TRBV28 and TRBJ2-5; D perhaps matches TRBD1 (6 bases). Per germline, CDR1 MDHEN and CDR2 SYDVKM. The CDR3 covers 14 residues. Between the trimmed V and J ends, which lost 6 bases and 9 bases, there was a span of 20 bases.

The chain recombines TRBV28 with TRBJ2-7; D uncertain. The CDR3 contains 12 residues. The germline gives CDR1 MDHEN, CDR2 SYDVKM. Trimming removed 2 bases from V and 4 bases from J, with 6 bases in between. The CDR3 sequence: CASSLAVYEQYF. CDR3 bases: TGTGCCAGCAGTTTAGCAGTGTACGAGCAGTACTTC. Based on the CDR3 plus reference TRBV28 and TRBJ2-7, the full variable domain is DVKVTQSSRYLVKRTGEKVFLECVQDMDHENMFWYRQDPGLGLRLIYFSYDVKMKEKGDIPEGYSVSREKKERFSLILESASTNQTSMYLCASSLAVYEQYFGPGTRLTVT.

This chain uses TRBV6-1 with TRBJ1-5; TRBD1 might be the D (5 bases). The germline gives CDR1 MNHNS, CDR2 SASEGT. The V gene lost 6 bases and the J gene lost 4 bases, with 13 bases spanning the gap. The CDR3 sequence is 14 residues long. CDR3 nucleotides: TGTGCCAGCAGCGCGGGACTACAAAATCAGCCCCAGCATTTT. Protein: CASSAGLQNQPQHF.

The CDR3 spells CASSVTGLRNTEAFF. In DNA form, the CDR3 reads TGTGCCAGCAGCGTAACAGGGCTTAGGAACACTGAAGCTTTCTTT. The V and J genes are TRBV4-2 and TRBJ1-1; a possible D gene is TRBD1 (6 bases). Germline CDR1 and CDR2: LGHNA and YNFKEQ. The CDR3 length is 15 residues. The ends were cut back, 5 bases at V and 1 base at J, with 14 bases in the middle.

The rearrangement links TRBV14 to TRBJ2-1; TRBD2 aligns across 7 bases. The length of the CDR3 is 13 residues. Per germline, CDR1 SGHDN and CDR2 FVKESK. Trimming removed 1 base from V and 8 bases from J; junction bases left unmatched: 2. As DNA, the CDR3 is TGTGCCAGCAGCCAAGGGGGAGGGGATGAGCAGTTCTTC. This translates into CASSQGGGDEQFF.

The rearrangement links TRBV5-1 to TRBJ1-3; D perhaps matches TRBD1 (5 bases). The V end was cut by 4 bases, the J end by 0 bases, with 11 bases between. Germline loops: CDR1 SGHRS, CDR2 YFSETQ. This CDR3 has 15 residues. CDR3 in amino acids: CASSSQGPSGNTIYF. The CDR3 bases are TGCGCCAGCAGCAGCCAGGGTCCCTCTGGAAACACCATATATTTT. The variable domain in full, completed from reference TRBV5-1 and TRBJ1-3, reads KAGVTQTPRYLIKTRGQQVTLSCSPISGHRSVSWYQQTPGQGLQFLFEYFSETQRNKGNFPGRFSGRQFSNSRSEMNVSTLELGDSALYLCASSSQGPSGNTIYFGEGSWLTVV.

This clone was found once. The chain employs TRBV7-9 and TRBJ2-2; 7 bases match TRBD1. The length of the CDR3 is 17 residues. Germline V gene sequence: CDR1 SEHNR, CDR2 FQNEAQ (reference sequence). V shed 5 bases and J 7 bases; nucleotides not matched to a gene: 16. The CDR3 protein is CASSPPGQRFVDGELFF. In DNA, the CDR3 is TGTGCCAGCAGCCCACCGGGACAGAGGTTTGTTGACGGGGAGCTGTTTTTT.

In regard to this clone: It is likely a read error, because the conserved phenylalanine at the end of the CDR3 is missing. The DNA is left out, because the CDR3 cannot be placed on it with certainty; the CDR3 is given as TCRdb lists it. The chain carries TRBV29-1 and TRBJ1-4; the DNA was not used to check the table's D call, TRBD1. The germline V gene encodes CDR1 SQVTM and CDR2 ANQGSEA. The CDR3 is 13 residues long, counting both termini. The CDR3 sequence is CSVAELPGHPSQV.

The chain carries TRBV28 and TRBJ2-7; no firm D call. V lost 5 bases to trimming and J lost 0 bases, with 5 bases between them. This CDR3 has 12 amino acids. Germline V CDR1 and CDR2: MDHEN, SYDVKM. CDR3 amino acids: CASSLSSYEQYF. Written as DNA, the CDR3 is TGTGCCAGCAGTCTCAGCTCCTACGAGCAGTACTTC.

This chain joins TRBV28 and TRBJ2-2; 8 bases match TRBD2. Looked up from germline, CDR1 is MDHEN and CDR2 is SYDVKM. V trimming: 3 bases; J trimming: 6 bases; junction bases outside the gene matches: 6. CDR3 length: 15 residues. The CDR3 nucleotides read TGTGCCAGCAGTTTTACCGGGAGGGCCTCCGGGGAGCTGTTTTTT. Its translation: CASSFTGRASGELFF.

This clone was seen a single time. The chain recombines TRBV30 with TRBJ1-6; maybe TRBD1 (6 bases). The germline V and J ends were trimmed by 3 bases and 2 bases, with 23 bases remaining between them. The germline V gene encodes CDR1 GTSNPN and CDR2 SVGIG (reference sequence). The CDR3 covers 19 residues. This CDR3 reads CAWSSGAGRWGTYNSPLHF. DNA for the CDR3: TGTGCCTGGAGCTCAGGGGCAGGCCGATGGGGGACCTATAATTCACCCCTCCACTTT. Together with reference TRBV30 and TRBJ1-6, the CDR3 gives the full variable domain: SQTIHQWPATLVQPVGSPLSLECTVEGTSNPNLYWYRQAAGRGLQLLFYSVGIGQISSEVPQNLSASRPQDRQFILSSKKLLLSDSGFYLCAWSSGAGRWGTYNSPLHFGNGTRLTVT.

This CDR3 reads CASSSPDRSYEQYF. Here the CDR3 DNA reads TGTGCCAGCAGCTCCCCAGACAGGAGCTACGAGCAGTACTTC. The genes are TRBV7-9 and TRBJ2-7; the D gene is possibly TRBD1 (6 bases). This CDR3 is 14 amino acids long. The germline V and J ends were trimmed by 4 bases and 3 bases, with 13 bases remaining between them. Germline lookup yields CDR1 SEHNR and CDR2 FQNEAQ (reference sequence). Full variable domain (missing parts from reference TRBV7-9 and TRBJ2-7): DTGVSQNPRHKITKRGQNVTFRCDPISEHNRLYWYRQTLGQGPEFLTYFQNEAQLEKSRLLSDRFSAERPKGSFSTLEIQRTEQGDSAMYLCASSSPDRSYEQYFGPGTRLTVT.

The V gene is TRBV15, the J gene TRBJ2-5; TRBD2 matches at 13 bases. CDR1 and CDR2 (germline): LNHNV, YYDKDF (reference sequence). CDR3 length: 19 amino acids. The V segment lost 0 bases and the J segment 2 bases; nucleotides outside the gene matches: 9. As DNA, the CDR3 is TGTGCCACCAGCAGAGAGTTGACTAGCGGGGGGCGGGGTCAAGAGACCCAGTACTTC. Encoded protein: CATSRELTSGGRGQETQYF.

This sequence joins TRBV9 and TRBJ1-2; D remains ambiguous. CDR3 size: 14 residues. CDR1 is SGDLS and CDR2 is YYNGEE in the germline V gene. V lost 3 bases and J 2 bases, leaving 11 bases between the germline ends. The CDR3: CASSAAGSNYGYTF. The CDR3 nucleotides read TGTGCCAGCAGCGCGGCGGGATCGAACTATGGCTACACCTTC.

The chain has TRBV29-1 and TRBJ2-5, with D hard to call. Looked up from germline, CDR1 is SQVTM and CDR2 is ANQGSEA. The CDR3 is 12 amino acids. V lost 5 bases and J lost 0, with 7 bases in between. The CDR3 sequence: CSVHKNQETQYF. DNA for the CDR3: TGCAGCGTTCACAAGAACCAAGAGACCCAGTACTTC.